This TCR beta chain was profiled in a study of T cell repertoires in cytomegalovirus infection. Study-wide context: TCR beta signatures that were public indicated CMV infection and matching HLA type. Whole-study results and caveats: The ex vivo response showed dominance by HLA-C-restricted CMV-specific TCR beta clonotypes.

V was trimmed by 5 bases and J by 5 bases, leaving 10 bases between them. The CDR3 consists of 13 residues. TCRdb recomputed calls from the reads with MiXCR, one row per CDR3 protein. The data contain about 480,000 distinct CDR3 sequences, more than 30% of them seen just once; the ten biggest clones take up roughly a sixth. As to this clonotype: Its target is not known.

The source was cultured PBMCs, collected from culture after CMV antigen stimulation. This receptor was identified in a human donor in good health (CMV status not recorded). Some clones in this sample may be carry-over from other donors' samples. J is TRBJ1-5 and V is TRBV12-3 or TRBV12-4; no reliable D call. CDR3 residues: CASSPSRYQPQHF. As DNA, the CDR3 is TGTGCCAGCAGTCCTAGCCGTTATCAGCCCCAGCATTTT.